In this sample, the clone carrying this T cell receptor (beta chain) turned up many times. Antigen: not known. V was cut by 6 bases and J by 5 bases, with 11 bases left in between. This CDR3 spans 13 amino acids. Germline V gene sequence: CDR1 SNHLY, CDR2 FYNNEI. This specimen comes from a study of cytomegalovirus exposure and HLA in healthy donors. Turning to the study itself: An earlier analysis identified more than 95 million unique TCR beta sequences in approximately 170 million T cells.

Findings and limits, study-wide: TRBV6-2, TRBV6-3 and some other V segments were excluded as indistinguishable. Among TCR beta chains of equal frequency, HLA-associated ones were more clonally expanded in a later analysis.

This PCR relied on a set of 60 Vbeta primers and 13 Jbeta primers. Clones were read by immunoSEQ multiplex PCR, and TCRdb kept only the in-frame ones, dropping some. The sample gives some 150,000 clones, about 80% of which show up once; just over 5% is in the top ten. V and J are TRBV2 and TRBJ1-5, with D perhaps matching TRBD1 (6 bases). This clonotype was sampled from a male donor in good health and CMV-seronegative. Sequences were obtained from PBMCs. DNA for the CDR3: TGTGCCAGCAGCTGGGGGCAAGATCAGCCCCAGCATTTT. It yields the protein CASSWGQDQPQHF. Variable domain in full (rest from reference TRBV2 and TRBJ1-5): EPEVTQTPSHQVTQMGQEVILRCVPISNHLYFYWYRQILGQKVEFLVSFYNNEISEKSEIFDDQFSVERPDGSNFTLKIRSTKLEDSAMYFCASSWGQDQPQHFGDGTRLSIL.